These T cell receptor beta chains were read from a single sample in a study of blood T cell repertoires in COVID-19. The repertoire was sequenced with immunoSEQ multiplex PCR; TCRdb's copy has only in-frame clones and lacks some. The sample comprises under 300,000 clones, approximately 84% of which are singletons, and about 7% rests with the top ten. Sample: PBMCs or T cells enriched from blood (not recorded which). These receptors all stem from a woman aged 50 to 60 who had been exposed to COVID-19. Both conserved end residues are part of each CDR3. Fields, in order: J gene, V gene, clone size, D gene, CDR3 DNA, CDR3 protein. D genes are given only for firm matches. The size field is filled for only some rows; it gives once, few, many or a size class.

J: TRBJ2-7; V: TRBV19; size: once; D: TRBD1; DNA: TGTGCCAGTAGTTTAGGGACAGGTCCATACTATGAGCAGTACTTC; CDR3: CASSLGTGPYYEQYF
J: TRBJ1-3; V: TRBV10-3; size: NA; D: NA; DNA: TGTGCCATCAGTGCGGGTGGAAACACCATATATTTT; CDR3: CAISAGGNTIYF
J: TRBJ1-1; V: TRBV27; size: NA; D: NA; DNA: TGTGCCAGCAGTCTACAGGCCCTGAACACTGAAGCTTTCTTT; CDR3: CASSLQALNTEAFF
J: TRBJ1-1; V: TRBV19; size: NA; D: TRBD1; DNA: TGTGCCAGTAGTATAGGATGGGGGACAGGGGAAAGGAACACTGAAGCTTTCTTT; CDR3: CASSIGWGTGERNTEAFF
J: TRBJ1-1; V: TRBV15; size: NA; D: TRBD1; DNA: TGTGCCACCAGCAGCCGTTTCGGGACAGGGTACACTGAAGCTTTCTTT; CDR3: CATSSRFGTGYTEAFF
J: TRBJ1-1; V: TRBV23-1; size: NA; D: TRBD1; DNA: TGCGCCAGCCAATTCCGGGACAGGGGCGGCACTGAAGCTTTCTTT; CDR3: CASQFRDRGGTEAFF
J: TRBJ2-5; V: TRBV6-5; size: few; D: NA; DNA: TGTGCCAGCACTCTCTCCCACATTCCCTCCCAGTACTTC; CDR3: CASTLSHIPSQYF
J: TRBJ1-1; V: TRBV19; size: NA; D: NA; DNA: TGTGCCAGTAGTACAAGCCGGGGCACTGAAGCTTTCTTT; CDR3: CASSTSRGTEAFF
J: TRBJ1-2; V: TRBV11-2; size: NA; D: NA; DNA: TGTGCCAGCAGCTTATCCGGCGGGTATGGCTACACCTTC; CDR3: CASSLSGGYGYTF
J: TRBJ1-2; V: TRBV6-5; size: NA; D: NA; DNA: TGTGCCAGCAGTTACTCTTCGGACCTCGGAGGAGGCTACACCTTC; CDR3: CASSYSSDLGGGYTF
J: TRBJ2-2; V: TRBV30; size: NA; D: NA; DNA: TGTGCCTGGGGCCAATTTAACACCGGGGAGCTGTTTTTT; CDR3: CAWGQFNTGELFF
J: TRBJ2-1; V: TRBV10-1; size: NA; D: TRBD2; DNA: TGCGCCAGCAGTGCCCAATGGAGCGGGGGCCCTAGGAATGAGCAGTTCTTC; CDR3: CASSAQWSGGPRNEQFF
J: TRBJ2-1; V: TRBV5-1; size: once; D: NA; DNA: TGCGCCAGCAGCTTCACACAGGGCCCGGGGAATGAGCAGTTCTTC; CDR3: CASSFTQGPGNEQFF
J: TRBJ1-3; V: TRBV14; size: NA; D: TRBD1; DNA: TGTGCCAGCGGGGGACAGAACTCTGGAAACACCATATATTTT; CDR3: CASGGQNSGNTIYF
J: TRBJ2-5; V: TRBV27; size: once; D: NA; DNA: TGTGCCAGCAGTGAAATAGGGGGGGCGGAGACCCAGTACTTC; CDR3: CASSEIGGAETQYF
J: TRBJ1-5; V: TRBV28; size: NA; D: TRBD1; DNA: TGTGCCAGCCAACCGACAGGGGCGAGCAATCAGCCCCAGCATTTT; CDR3: CASQPTGASNQPQHF
J: TRBJ1-2; V: TRBV29-1; size: NA; D: NA; DNA: TGCAGTGGTGTAGGCATCAGGGATGGCTACACCTTC; CDR3: CSGVGIRDGYTF
J: TRBJ1-4; V: TRBV28; size: NA; D: TRBD1; DNA: TGTGCCAGCAGTGAGGACAGGGTTTCTAATGAAAAACTGTTTTTT; CDR3: CASSEDRVSNEKLFF
J: TRBJ1-1; V: TRBV29-1; size: NA; D: NA; DNA: TGCAGCGTAAAAGGGACACCCTTGCGGGAAGCTTTCTTT; CDR3: CSVKGTPLREAFF
J: TRBJ2-7; V: TRBV5-1; size: NA; D: NA; DNA: TGCGCCAGCAGCCCACGTCGACAGAGCTCCTACGAGCAGTACTTC; CDR3: CASSPRRQSSYEQYF
J: TRBJ1-2; V: TRBV2; size: NA; D: NA; DNA: TGTGCCAGCAGTGAACTCGGGGGAGGTGGCTACACCTTC; CDR3: CASSELGGGGYTF
J: TRBJ2-5; V: TRBV19; size: NA; D: TRBD2; DNA: TGTGCCAGTAGTAAACGGACTAGCGGGGGGGGCCCAGAGACCCAGTACTTC; CDR3: CASSKRTSGGGPETQYF
J: TRBJ2-7; V: TRBV6-5; size: NA; D: NA; DNA: TGTGCCAGCAGTTCAGTCCAGGGGACCTCCTACGAGCAGTACTTC; CDR3: CASSSVQGTSYEQYF
J: TRBJ2-5; V: TRBV5-5; size: NA; D: NA; DNA: TGTGCCAGCAGCCCCCCGGGGTGGTACCAAGAGACCCAGTACTTC; CDR3: CASSPPGWYQETQYF
J: TRBJ2-1; V: TRBV10-2; size: NA; D: NA; DNA: TGCGCCAGCAGTAGTGGCCCCTACAATGAGCAGTTCTTC; CDR3: CASSSGPYNEQFF
J: TRBJ2-7; V: TRBV6-5; size: NA; D: NA; DNA: TGTGCCAGCAGCCTCGGGGAACGTTACGAGCAGTACTTC; CDR3: CASSLGERYEQYF
J: TRBJ1-1; V: TRBV28; size: NA; D: TRBD1; DNA: TGTGCCAGCAGTTTACCAGGGGGGAACACTGAAGCTTTCTTT; CDR3: CASSLPGGNTEAFF
J: TRBJ1-1; V: TRBV10-3; size: NA; D: NA; DNA: TGTGCCATCAGTGAACAGCCGAACACTGAAGCTTTCTTT; CDR3: CAISEQPNTEAFF
J: TRBJ1-4; V: TRBV19; size: NA; D: NA; DNA: TGTGCCAGTAGGTTCGCACCCAGTTCTAATGAAAAACTGTTTTTT; CDR3: CASRFAPSSNEKLFF
J: TRBJ2-1; V: TRBV7-6; size: NA; D: NA; DNA: TGTGCCAGCAGCTTAAAGGGGGACAATGAGCAGTTCTTC; CDR3: CASSLKGDNEQFF
J: TRBJ2-3; V: TRBV7-3; size: NA; D: NA; DNA: TGTGCCAGCAGCTTAACTGGGCCCACAGATACGCAGTATTTT; CDR3: CASSLTGPTDTQYF
J: TRBJ1-2; V: TRBV21-1; size: NA; D: NA; DNA: TGTGCCAGCAGCAAAGAGGGTCCGACAGCTAACTATGGCTACACCTTC; CDR3: CASSKEGPTANYGYTF
J: TRBJ1-1; V: TRBV20-1; size: NA; D: NA; DNA: TGCAGTGCTAGTCGCGGAGGGATGAACACTGAAGCTTTCTTT; CDR3: CSASRGGMNTEAFF
J: TRBJ1-6; V: TRBV7-9; size: NA; D: TRBD1; DNA: TGTGCCAGCAGCCTGGGACAGGGAGATTCACCCCTCCACTTT; CDR3: CASSLGQGDSPLHF
J: TRBJ1-2; V: TRBV28; size: NA; D: NA; DNA: TGTGCCAGCAGTCCACAGGGTCGTGGCTACACCTTC; CDR3: CASSPQGRGYTF